This TCR beta chain stems from a study of control samples from healthy donors and cancer patients. Germline-derived CDR1 and CDR2 are MNHEY and SMNVEV (reference sequence). The CDR3 spans 14 residues. V was trimmed by 5 bases and J by 0 bases, leaving 10 bases between them. Data came from immunoSEQ multiplex PCR; TCRdb stores just in-frame clones and leaves some out. The sample includes around 120,000 clones, more than 85% of them seen just once. This clone was observed once. The sequencing input was blood. The V call is TRBV27, the J call TRBJ2-5; D gene uncertain. The origin of this receptor is a young man in good health. CDR3 amino acids: CASSPNSYQETQYF. The CDR3 nucleotides read TGTGCCAGCAGTCCCAACTCTTACCAAGAGACCCAGTACTTC.